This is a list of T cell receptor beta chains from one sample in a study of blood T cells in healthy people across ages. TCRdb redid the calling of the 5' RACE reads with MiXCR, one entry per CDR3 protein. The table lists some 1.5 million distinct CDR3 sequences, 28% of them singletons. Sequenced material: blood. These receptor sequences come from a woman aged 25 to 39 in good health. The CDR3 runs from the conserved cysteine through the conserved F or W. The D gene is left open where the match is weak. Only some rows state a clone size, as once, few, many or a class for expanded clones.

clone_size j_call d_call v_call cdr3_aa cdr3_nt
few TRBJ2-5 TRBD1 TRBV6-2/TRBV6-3 CASSYPTGQAHQETQYF TGTGCCAGCAGTTACCCGACCGGACAGGCCCACCAAGAGACCCAGTACTTC
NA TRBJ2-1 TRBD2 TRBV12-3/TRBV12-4 CASTAGGANYNEQFF TGTGCCAGCACCGCCGGGGGGGCCAACTACAATGAGCAGTTCTTC
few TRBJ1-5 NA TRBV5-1 CASSGTGSNSNQPQHF TGCGCCAGCAGCGGAACGGGGTCGAATAGCAATCAGCCCCAGCATTTT
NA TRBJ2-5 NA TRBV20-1 CSASLAAEETQYF TGCAGTGCTAGTTTAGCGGCCGAAGAGACCCAGTACTTC
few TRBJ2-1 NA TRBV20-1 CSASTGRYNEQFF TGCAGTGCTTCAACTGGACGGTACAATGAGCAGTTCTTC
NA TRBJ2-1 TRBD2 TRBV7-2 CASSLDGTKPNEQFF TGTGCCAGCAGCTTAGATGGGACTAAGCCCAATGAGCAGTTCTTC
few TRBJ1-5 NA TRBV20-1 CSARRRVGQPQHF TGCAGTGCTAGACGGAGGGTTGGGCAGCCCCAGCATTTT
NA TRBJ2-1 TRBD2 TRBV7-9 CASSFPRGSGVYNEQFF TGTGCCAGCAGTTTCCCCCGTGGTAGCGGGGTATACAATGAGCAGTTCTTC
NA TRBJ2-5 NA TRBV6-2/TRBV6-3 CASSSIWGPAKETQYF TGTGCCAGCAGTTCGATTTGGGGGCCTGCAAAAGAGACCCAGTACTTC
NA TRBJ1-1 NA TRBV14 CASSQVSLEAFF TGTGCCAGCAGCCAAGTCAGTCTTGAAGCTTTCTTT
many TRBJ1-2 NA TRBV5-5 CASSKQLRYGYTF TGTGCCAGCAGCAAACAGTTGCGGTATGGCTACACCTTC
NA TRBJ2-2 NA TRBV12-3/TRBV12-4 CASRLRTGELFF TGTGCCAGCAGACTAAGAACCGGGGAGCTGTTTTTT
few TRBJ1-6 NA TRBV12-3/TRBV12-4 CASSSNAAGSPLHF TGTGCCAGCAGTTCAAACGCAGCGGGTTCACCCCTCCACTTT
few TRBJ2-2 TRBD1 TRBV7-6 CASHTGQGASGELFF TGTGCCAGTCACACCGGACAGGGGGCATCCGGGGAGCTGTTTTTT
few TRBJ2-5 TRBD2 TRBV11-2 CVSIPPGGETQYF TGTGTCAGCATCCCTCCGGGGGGAGAGACCCAGTACTTC
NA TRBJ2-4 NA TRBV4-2 CASSLVRDSFYNEQYF TGTGCCAGCAGCCTCGTCCGGGACTCCTTCTACAATGAGCAGTACTTC
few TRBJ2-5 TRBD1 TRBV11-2 CASLGTGGETQYF TGTGCCAGCTTAGGGACAGGCGGAGAGACCCAGTACTTC
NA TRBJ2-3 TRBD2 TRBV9 CASSKRLAGGPDTQYF TGTGCCAGCAGCAAGAGACTAGCGGGGGGACCAGATACGCAGTATTTT
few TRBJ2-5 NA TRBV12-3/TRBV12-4 CASSLSASWRETQYF TGTGCCAGCAGTTTAAGTGCCTCCTGGAGAGAGACCCAGTACTTC
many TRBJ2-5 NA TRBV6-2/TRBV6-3 CASSPGTSSETQYF TGTGCCAGCAGTCCCGGGACCTCGTCGGAGACCCAGTACTTC
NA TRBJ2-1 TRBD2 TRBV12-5 CASGLRTSGNEQFF TGTGCTAGTGGTCTCCGGACTAGCGGAAATGAGCAGTTCTTC
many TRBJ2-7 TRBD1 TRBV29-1 CSVEDGTEYEQYF TGCAGCGTTGAAGATGGGACAGAATACGAGCAGTACTTC
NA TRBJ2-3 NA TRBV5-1 CASSLNRVDTQYF TGCGCCAGCAGCCTCAACCGAGTAGATACGCAGTATTTT
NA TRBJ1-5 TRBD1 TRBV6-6 CASRVGQGKNQPQHF TGTGCCAGCAGGGTCGGACAGGGAAAGAATCAGCCCCAGCATTTT
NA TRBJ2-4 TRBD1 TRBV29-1 CSGGDRGDIQYF TGCAGCGGAGGGGACAGGGGGGACATTCAGTACTTC
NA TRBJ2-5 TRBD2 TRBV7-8 CASSPNLADQETQYF TGTGCCAGCAGCCCAAATCTAGCGGATCAAGAGACCCAGTACTTC
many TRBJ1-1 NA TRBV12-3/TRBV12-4 CASNSRGVHTEAFF TGTGCCAGCAACTCCAGAGGGGTCCACACTGAAGCTTTCTTT
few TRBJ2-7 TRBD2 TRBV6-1 CASTAGVSYEQYF TGTGCCAGCACGGCGGGGGTCTCCTACGAGCAGTACTTC
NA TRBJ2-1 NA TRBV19 CASSISNYNEQFF TGTGCCAGTAGTATAAGCAACTACAATGAGCAGTTCTTC
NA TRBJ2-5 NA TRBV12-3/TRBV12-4 CASSSERVQETQYF TGTGCCAGCAGTTCAGAGCGGGTCCAAGAGACCCAGTACTTC
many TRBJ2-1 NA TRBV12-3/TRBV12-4 CASGGAYNEQFF TGTGCCAGCGGGGGTGCTTACAATGAGCAGTTCTTC
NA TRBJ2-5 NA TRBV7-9 CASSFWGEQETQYF TGTGCCAGCAGCTTCTGGGGAGAGCAAGAGACCCAGTACTTC
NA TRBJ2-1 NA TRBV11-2 CASSLGPGLYEQFF TGTGCCAGCAGCTTAGGACCAGGGCTATATGAGCAGTTCTTC
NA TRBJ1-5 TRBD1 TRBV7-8 CASSNRDRGNQPQHF TGTGCCAGCAGCAATCGAGACAGGGGCAATCAGCCCCAGCATTTT
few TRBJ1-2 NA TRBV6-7 CASSYPNRDERPYGYTF TGTGCCAGCAGTTACCCCAACAGGGATGAGAGGCCCTATGGCTACACCTTC
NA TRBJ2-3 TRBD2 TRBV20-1 CSAGLAATDTQYF TGCAGTGCTGGACTAGCGGCTACAGATACGCAGTATTTT
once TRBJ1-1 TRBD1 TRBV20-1 CSASPGTGVGNTEAFF TGCAGTGCTAGCCCAGGGACAGGGGTTGGGAACACTGAAGCTTTCTTT
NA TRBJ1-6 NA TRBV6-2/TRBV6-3 CASVDLSSYNSPPHF TGTGCCAGCGTGGACTTGAGCTCCTATAATTCACCCCCCCACTTT
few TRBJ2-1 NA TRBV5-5 CASSLRAGALSYNEQFF NA
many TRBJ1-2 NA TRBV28 CASSLSQEGYTF TGTGCCAGCAGTCTCAGCCAAGAAGGCTACACCTTC
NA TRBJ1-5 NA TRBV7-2 CASSLLPTGLNQPQHF TGTGCCAGCAGCCTCCTCCCGACAGGCCTCAATCAGCCCCAGCATTTT
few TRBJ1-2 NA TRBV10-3 CAIRLTDSGRGNGGYTF TGTGCCATCAGACTCACGGACAGCGGTAGGGGTAATGGTGGCTACACCTTC
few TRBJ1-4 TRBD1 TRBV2 CASSGDRGGEKLFF TGTGCCAGCAGTGGGGACAGGGGGGGAGAAAAACTGTTTTTT
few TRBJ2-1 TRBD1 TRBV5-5 CASSPPRTGIQNEQFF TGTGCCAGCAGCCCTCCCAGGACAGGGATACAAAATGAGCAGTTCTTC
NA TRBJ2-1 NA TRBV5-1 CASSFRGYEQFF TGCGCCAGCAGCTTCCGGGGGTATGAGCAGTTCTTC
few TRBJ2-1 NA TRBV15 CATSRDVGRGRYNEQFF TGTGCCACCAGCAGAGATGTGGGGCGCGGTCGATACAATGAGCAGTTCTTC
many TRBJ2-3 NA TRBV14 CASSQDRLNTQYF TGCGCCAGCAGCCAAGACCGCCTGAATACGCAGTATTTT
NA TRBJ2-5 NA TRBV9 CASSVAEGGRTQYF TGTGCCAGCAGCGTAGCCGAAGGCGGCCGGACCCAGTACTTC
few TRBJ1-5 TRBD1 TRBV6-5 CASSYSRGLDLYSNQPQHF TGTGCCAGCAGTTACTCGAGGGGGCTGGACCTCTATAGCAATCAGCCCCAGCATTTT
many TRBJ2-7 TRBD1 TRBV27 CASSPKTGGVEQYF TGTGCCAGCAGTCCGAAGACAGGGGGCGTCGAGCAGTACTTC
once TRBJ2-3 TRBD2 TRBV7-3 CASAGGPADTQYF TGTGCCAGCGCGGGGGGGCCGGCAGATACGCAGTATTTT
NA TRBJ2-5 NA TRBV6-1 CASSLALGGTQYF TGTGCCAGCAGTCTGGCCCTCGGCGGGACCCAGTACTTC
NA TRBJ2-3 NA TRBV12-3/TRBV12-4 CASSFRNAAGDTQYF TGTGCCAGCAGCTTCCGGAACGCCGCGGGAGATACGCAGTATTTT
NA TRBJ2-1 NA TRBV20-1 CSAFGGETQFF TGCAGTGCCTTCGGAGGAGAGACCCAGTTCTTC
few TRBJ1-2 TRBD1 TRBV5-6 CASSLEFGTGEPSYGYTF TGTGCCAGCAGCTTGGAATTTGGGACAGGGGAGCCCAGTTATGGCTACACCTTC
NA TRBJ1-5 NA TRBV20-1 CSAPGQSANQPQHF TGCAGTGCCCCCGGACAGAGCGCGAATCAGCCCCAGCATTTT
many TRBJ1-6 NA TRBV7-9 CASSLAGGSPLHF TGTGCCAGCAGCTTAGCGGGAGGTTCACCCCTCCACTTT
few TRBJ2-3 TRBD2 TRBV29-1 CSVEMLAGYTDTQYF TGCAGCGTTGAAATGCTAGCGGGGTACACAGATACGCAGTATTTT
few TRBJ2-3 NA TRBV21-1 CASSKANETRFLTDTQYF TGTGCCAGCAGCAAAGCGAATGAGACACGGTTTCTCACAGATACGCAGTATTTT